This record concerns one T cell receptor beta chain sequence. What it binds is unknown. The junction departs from germline at one end; a sequencing error may be responsible. Amplification used 60 Vbeta primers and 13 Jbeta primers. Sequencing was performed with immunoSEQ multiplex PCR; in TCRdb, only in-frame clones are kept and a portion is missing. The sample lists 200,000 to 250,000 clones, under 90% occurring once. This record comes from a study of cytomegalovirus exposure and HLA in healthy donors. Study-wide results and limits: The authors enumerated 150 to 200 TCR beta chains as linked to cytomegalovirus.

The CDR3 covers 14 residues. CDR1 SEHNR and CDR2 FQNEAQ come from the germline V gene (reference sequence). The sample comprised PBMCs. The sequence derives from a human donor in good health. The genes are TRBV7-9 and TRBJ2-7; 9 bases line up with TRBD2. The CDR3 spells CSSSHSGSWYEQYF. The CDR3 region has the DNA TGTTCCAGCAGCCATAGCGGGAGTTGGTACGAGCAGTACTTC.